This T cell receptor beta chain was identified during a study of identical twins. TCRdb analysed the 5' RACE reads with MiXCR anew, one entry per CDR3 protein. This sample has roughly 260,000 distinct CDR3 sequences, with over 12% found just once. Trimming stripped 5 bases from V and 8 bases from J, with 16 bases between. The CDR3 spans 13 residues. CDR1 and CDR2 from the germline V gene are SGHKS and YYEKEE (reference sequence). This clonotype showed up just a few times. The sample taken for sequencing was memory (CD45RO+) T cells sorted from blood. The gene calls are TRBV5-5 and TRBJ1-1; possible D gene TRBD1, 6 bases. The source is a woman aged 18-29 years in good health. CDR3 nucleotides: TGTGCCAGCAGATCAACAGGGTCTCGGGAAGCTTTCTTT. Translating gives CASRSTGSREAFF. The whole variable domain, filled in from reference TRBV5-5 and TRBJ1-1, reads DAGVTQSPTHLIKTRGQQVTLRCSPISGHKSVSWYQQVLGQGPQFIFQYYEKEERGRGNFPDRFSARQFPNYSSELNVNALLLGDSALYLCASRSTGSREAFFGQGTRLTVV.